The next 24 T cell receptor beta chains were all read from a single sample in a study of human T cells and chemical hapten exposure. Time point reported: patch test 2, 6 weeks after DPC sensitization. This sample's treatment: therapeutic diphenylcyclopropenone sensitization with weekly scalp DPC. TCRdb re-analysed the RACE reads in MiXCR, keeping a single row per CDR3 protein. The table lists 27,000 or so distinct CDR3 sequences, roughly a tenth of them singletons. The starting material was whole blood, obtained in connection with sensitization to the hapten diphenylcyclopropenone (DPC). These receptors were taken from a man aged 30-40 years with alopecia areata. Some clones in this sample may be carry-over from other donors' samples.

This clonotype was picked up many times. The DNA of the CDR3 is TGTGCCAGCAGTTACATCCCTAGCGGGGGCTACAATGAGCAGTTCTTC. Translated, it gives CASSYIPSGGYNEQFF. The J gene is TRBJ2-1, the V gene TRBV6-2 or TRBV6-3; 10 bases are shared with TRBD2. Germline assignment: CDR1 MNHEY and CDR2 SVGEGT. The length of the CDR3 is 16 residues. J lost 3 bases, V lost 2 bases, and 4 bases had no gene match.

A few counts support this clonotype. The chain is built from TRBV12-5 and TRBJ2-3; 14 bases match TRBD2. With V trimmed by 5 bases and J by 5 bases, 9 bases remained unmatched. CDR1 and CDR2 (germline): LGHNT, FRNRAP. CDR3 length: 17 amino acids. This CDR3 reads CASGPGTSGGTRDTQYF. CDR3 bases: TGTGCTAGTGGTCCTGGGACTAGCGGGGGAACAAGAGATACGCAGTATTTT. Complete variable domain (other parts from reference TRBV12-5 and TRBJ2-3): DARVTQTPRHKVTEMGQEVTMRCQPILGHNTVFWYRQTMMQGLELLAYFRNRAPLDDSGMPKDRFSAEMPDATLATLKIQPSEPRDSAVYFCASGPGTSGGTRDTQYFGPGTRLTVL.

V and J are TRBV7-9 and TRBJ2-7, with D possibly matching TRBD1 (5 bases). In germline, CDR1 is SEHNR, CDR2 FQNEAQ (reference sequence). The CDR3 has 13 amino acids. Trimming left V 5 bases short and J 3 bases short, with 11 bases between. The CDR3 DNA sequence: TGTGCCAGCAGCCCGACAGCGAGCTACGAGCAGTACTTC. Residues: CASSPTASYEQYF.

This clonotype showed up many times. DNA for the CDR3: TGTGCCAGCAGTTTAGCAGGTCCGGGGTACAATGAGCAGTTCTTC. This translates into CASSLAGPGYNEQFF. The chain couples TRBV27 to TRBJ2-1; maybe TRBD2 (5 bases). Trimming took 2 bases from V and 4 from J, leaving 12 bases between them. The CDR3 is 15 residues long. Germline assignment: CDR1 MNHEY and CDR2 SMNVEV (reference sequence).

This clonotype was seen more than once but under ten times. V and J are TRBV30 and TRBJ1-1; 7 bases agree with TRBD1. Germline lookup yields CDR1 GTSNPN and CDR2 SVGIG (reference sequence). The CDR3 loop spans 16 amino acids. J lost 6 bases, V lost 2 bases, and 15 bases had no gene match. The CDR3 region is CAWSPLWEGALPEAFF. In nucleotides, the CDR3 is TGTGCCTGGAGTCCCCTGTGGGAGGGGGCGCTACCTGAAGCTTTCTTT.

This clonotype has a count of ten or more. V is TRBV6-2 or TRBV6-3 and J is TRBJ1-5; 10 bases map to TRBD1. The V gene end was trimmed by 0 bases and the J gene end by 2 bases; junction bases not matched to a gene: 4. Looked up from germline, CDR1 is MNHEY and CDR2 is SVGEGT. The CDR3 spans 17 residues. Here the CDR3 reads CASSYSRGTGGNQPQHF. CDR3 nucleotide sequence: TGTGCCAGCAGTTACTCGAGGGGGACAGGGGGCAATCAGCCCCAGCATTTT.

There are many counts of this clonotype. This rearrangement joins TRBV12-3 or TRBV12-4 to TRBJ1-1; D unclear. V was clipped by 1 base and J by 1 base, with 1 base between them. The CDR3 is 12 amino acids. In DNA form, the CDR3 reads TGTGCCAGCAGTTTAGGGAACACTGAAGCTTTCTTT. Its translation is CASSLGNTEAFF.

This clonotype was detected ten times or more. The J gene is TRBJ1-1, the V gene TRBV6-2 or TRBV6-3; D remains ambiguous. Germline-derived CDR1 and CDR2 are MNHEY and SVGEGT. There are 13 residues in the CDR3. V shed 2 bases and J shed 5 bases, with 9 bases lying between them. DNA of the CDR3: TGTGCCAGCAGTTACGGTCGGGGTACTGAAGCTTTCTTT. As protein: CASSYGRGTEAFF.

The genes are TRBV5-8 and TRBJ2-3; maybe TRBD1 (6 bases). The CDR3 is 13 amino acids. CDR1 is SGHTS, CDR2 YDEGEE, per germline. V was pared by 2 bases and J by 6 bases, with 10 bases between. CDR3 sequence: CASSLEGVDTQYF. CDR3 sequence (DNA): TGTGCCAGCAGCTTAGAGGGGGTTGATACGCAGTATTTT.

This clonotype was picked up a small number of times. The chain carries TRBV12-3 or TRBV12-4 and TRBJ2-7; D assignment may be TRBD1 or TRBD2 (6 bases each). The CDR3 is 17 amino acids. The V end was cut by 2 bases, the J end by 0 bases, with 17 bases between. CDR3 sequence (DNA): TGTGCCAGCAGTTTAAGGGGGGAGTTTGGAAGCTCCTACGAGCAGTACTTC. Translation: CASSLRGEFGSSYEQYF.

In its sample, this clonotype was seen a few times. The chain is built from TRBV6-2 or TRBV6-3 and TRBJ1-2; D gene ambiguous. The length of the CDR3 is 13 residues. Trimming took off 2 bases at V and 7 bases at J, with 11 bases between the two ends. Germline-derived CDR1 and CDR2 are MNHEY and SVGEGT. In nucleotides, the CDR3 is TGTGCCAGCAGTTACGACATCTCTCGTGGCTACACCTTC. Protein product: CASSYDISRGYTF.

The table lists this clonotype with many counts. The V gene is TRBV10-2, the J gene TRBJ2-1; D gene uncertain. V lost 7 bases and J 6 bases, leaving 7 bases between the germline ends. Germline assignment: CDR1 WSHSY and CDR2 SAAADI. The CDR3 consists of 11 residues. The CDR3 is CASTGGNEQFF. The DNA for the CDR3 is TGCGCCAGCACAGGCGGCAATGAGCAGTTCTTC.

The sample holds many counts of this clonotype. J is TRBJ2-7 and V is TRBV12-3 or TRBV12-4; the match to TRBD2 covers 7 bases. Trimming at V came to 5 bases and at J to 2 bases, leaving 0 bases not matched to a gene. The CDR3 runs to 12 residues. Here the CDR3 DNA reads TGTGCCAGCAGTCGGGGGGCCTACGAGCAGTACTTC. This codes for CASSRGAYEQYF.

The table lists this clonotype with many counts. The genes are TRBV24-1 and TRBJ2-3; 9 bases fit TRBD1. CDR3 length: 15 residues. The J segment lost 2 bases and the V segment lost 5 bases, leaving 4 bases of the junction unmatched. The germline gives CDR1 KGHDR, CDR2 SFDVKD. This chain's CDR3 is CATSGGQGYTDTQYF. The CDR3 region has the DNA TGTGCCACCAGTGGGGGACAGGGATACACAGATACGCAGTATTTT.

This clonotype was detected many times. The chain recombines TRBV29-1 with TRBJ2-5; 11 bases are a match to TRBD1. The CDR3 loop spans 16 amino acids. The germline CDR1 and CDR2 sequences are SQVTM and ANQGSEA. The V and J ends lost 7 bases and 4 bases, in that order; junction bases with no gene match: 14. In nucleotides, the CDR3 is TGCAGCGCTCTAAACCGGGACAGGGGGGCGAGAGAGACCCAGTACTTC. This sequence encodes CSALNRDRGARETQYF.

This clonotype was detected many times. The rearrangement uses TRBV3-1 and TRBJ2-7, with TRBD1 matching 8 bases. The CDR3 consists of 14 residues. The J segment lost 2 bases and the V segment lost 4 bases, leaving 4 bases of the junction unmatched. From germline, CDR1 is LGHDT and CDR2 YNNKEL (reference sequence). The CDR3: CASSRQGAAYEQYF. The DNA of the CDR3 is TGTGCCAGCAGCCGGCAGGGGGCGGCCTACGAGCAGTACTTC.

At least ten counts were recorded for this clonotype. The chain couples TRBV10-2 to TRBJ2-1; D gene ambiguous. There are 14 residues in the CDR3. CDR1 and CDR2 from the germline V gene are WSHSY and SAAADI. V was shortened by 4 bases and J by 0 bases, with 7 bases between the two germline ends. CDR3 in amino acids: CASSGEDSYNEQFF. Here the CDR3 DNA reads TGCGCCAGCAGTGGCGAGGACTCCTACAATGAGCAGTTCTTC.

V and J are TRBV20-1 and TRBJ2-1; D is ambiguous. Germline lookup yields CDR1 DFQATT and CDR2 SNEGSKA (reference sequence). CDR3 length: 10 amino acids. CDR3 amino acids: CSPINNEQFF. CDR3 nucleotide sequence: TGCAGCCCTATCAACAATGAGCAGTTCTTC.

This clonotype counts as medium-sized. The chain has TRBV18 and TRBJ1-1; D not resolved. This CDR3 spans 13 amino acids. Germline V gene sequence: CDR1 KGHSH, CDR2 LQKENI. The V gene lost 2 bases and the J gene lost 0 bases, with 4 bases spanning the gap. In nucleotides, the CDR3 is TGTGCCAGCTCACCAGGGTTGAACACTGAAGCTTTCTTT. It translates to CASSPGLNTEAFF.

There are many counts of this clonotype. The CDR3: CASSQTSGKETQYF. The CDR3 DNA is TGTGCCAGCAGCCAGACTAGCGGGAAAGAGACCCAGTACTTC. The chain employs TRBV11-2 and TRBJ2-5, with 11 bases identical to TRBD2. V lost 5 bases to trimming and J lost 3 bases; unmatched junction nucleotides: 2. In germline, CDR1 is SGHAT, CDR2 FQNNGV. There are 14 residues in the CDR3.

This clonotype occurred many times. The V and J genes are TRBV7-9 and TRBJ2-2; the D is unclear. The CDR3 runs to 18 residues. The germline V and J ends were trimmed by 5 bases and 1 base, with 20 bases remaining between them. Germline CDR1 and CDR2: SEHNR and FQNEAQ (reference sequence). The CDR3 DNA is TGTGCCAGCAGCCCCCTTTTTCAGGACGGAAGGAACACCGGGGAGCTGTTTTTT. Protein: CASSPLFQDGRNTGELFF.

This clonotype was recorded many times. This chain links TRBV11-2 with TRBJ2-2; D not certain. Looked up from germline, CDR1 is SGHAT and CDR2 is FQNNGV. CDR3 length equals 16 residues. The germline V and J ends were trimmed by 5 bases and 1 base, with 14 bases remaining between them. CDR3 in amino acids: CASSPQVRRNTGELFF. The CDR3 DNA reads TGTGCCAGCAGCCCCCAGGTTCGTCGGAACACCGGGGAGCTGTTTTTT.

The V gene is TRBV29-1, the J gene TRBJ2-7; 11 positions match TRBD2. Germline lookup yields CDR1 SQVTM and CDR2 ANQGSEA. The CDR3 covers 13 residues. J lost 6 bases, V lost 7 bases, and 8 bases had no gene match. The CDR3 DNA reads as TGCAGCGCCTTAGCGGGAGGGTTGGGCGAGCAGTACTTC. It codes for CSALAGGLGEQYF.

There are many counts of this clonotype. The chain joins TRBV11-2 to TRBJ2-2, with unresolved D. V lost 2 bases, J lost 6 bases, and 1 base lay in between. From germline, CDR1 is SGHAT and CDR2 FQNNGV. The CDR3 extends over 11 amino acids. CDR3 region: CASSLPGELFF. Written as DNA, the CDR3 is TGTGCCAGCAGCTTACCCGGGGAGCTGTTTTTT.